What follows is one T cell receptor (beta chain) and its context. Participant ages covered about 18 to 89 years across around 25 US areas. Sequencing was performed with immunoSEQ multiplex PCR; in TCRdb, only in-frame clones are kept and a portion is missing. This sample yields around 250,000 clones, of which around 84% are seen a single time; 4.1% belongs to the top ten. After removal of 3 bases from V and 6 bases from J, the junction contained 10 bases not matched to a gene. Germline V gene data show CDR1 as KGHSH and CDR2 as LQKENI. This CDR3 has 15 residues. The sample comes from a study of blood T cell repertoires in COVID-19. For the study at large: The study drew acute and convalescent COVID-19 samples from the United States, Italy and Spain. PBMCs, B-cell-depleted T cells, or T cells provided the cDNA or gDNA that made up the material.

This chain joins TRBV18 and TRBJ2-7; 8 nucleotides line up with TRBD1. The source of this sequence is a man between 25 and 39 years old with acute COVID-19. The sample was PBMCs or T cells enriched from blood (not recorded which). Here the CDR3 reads CASSPQKGQGSEQYV. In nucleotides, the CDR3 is TGTGCCAGCTCACCGCAAAAAGGACAGGGCTCCGAGCAGTACGTC.